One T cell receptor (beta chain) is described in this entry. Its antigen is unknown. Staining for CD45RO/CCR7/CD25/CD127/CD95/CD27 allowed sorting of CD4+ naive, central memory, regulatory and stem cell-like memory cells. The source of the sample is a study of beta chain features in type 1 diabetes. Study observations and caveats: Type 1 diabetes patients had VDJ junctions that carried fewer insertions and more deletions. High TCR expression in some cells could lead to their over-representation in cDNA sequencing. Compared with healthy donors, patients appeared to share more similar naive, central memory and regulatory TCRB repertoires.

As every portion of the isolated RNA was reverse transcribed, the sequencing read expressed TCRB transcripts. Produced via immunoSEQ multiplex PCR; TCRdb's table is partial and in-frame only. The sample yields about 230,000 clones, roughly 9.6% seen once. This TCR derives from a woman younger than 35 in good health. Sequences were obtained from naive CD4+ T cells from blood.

CDR3 loop: CASGYQENTEAFF. Here the CDR3 DNA reads TGTGCTAGTGGTTACCAGGAGAACACTGAAGCTTTCTTT. The V gene is TRBV12-5, the J gene TRBJ1-1, with no clear D. The CDR3 has 13 amino acids. The germline gives CDR1 LGHNT, CDR2 FRNRAP. Trimming cost V 4 bases and J 1 base, with 7 bases left between them.